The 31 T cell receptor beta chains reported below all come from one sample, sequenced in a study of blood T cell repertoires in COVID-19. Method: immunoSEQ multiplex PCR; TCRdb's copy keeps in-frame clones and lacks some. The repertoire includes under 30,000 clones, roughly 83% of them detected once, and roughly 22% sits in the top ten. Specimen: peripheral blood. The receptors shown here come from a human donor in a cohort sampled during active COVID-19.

This CDR3 is CASSTRTDHPIRRNQPQHF. DNA of the CDR3: TGTGCCAGCAGTACACGGACAGACCACCCTATTAGGCGCAATCAGCCCCAGCATTTT. The rearrangement uses TRBV28 and TRBJ1-5; D might be TRBD1 (6 bases). V dropped 5 bases and J dropped 2 bases, with 25 bases sitting between them. Germline CDR1 MDHEN, CDR2 SYDVKM. This CDR3 region has 19 residues.

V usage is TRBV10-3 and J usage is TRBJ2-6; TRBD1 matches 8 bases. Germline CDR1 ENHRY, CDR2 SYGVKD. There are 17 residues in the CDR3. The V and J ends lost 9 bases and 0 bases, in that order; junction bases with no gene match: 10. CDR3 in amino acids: CAIAQGGTVSGANVLTF. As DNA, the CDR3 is TGTGCCATAGCACAGGGGGGAACTGTCTCTGGGGCCAACGTCCTGACTTTC.

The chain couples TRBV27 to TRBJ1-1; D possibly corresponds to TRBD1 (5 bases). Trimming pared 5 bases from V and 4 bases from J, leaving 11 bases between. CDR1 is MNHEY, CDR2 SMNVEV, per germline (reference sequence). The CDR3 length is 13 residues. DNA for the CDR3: TGTGCCAGCAGTCTGGACACCGCCACTGAAGCTTTCTTT. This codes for CASSLDTATEAFF.

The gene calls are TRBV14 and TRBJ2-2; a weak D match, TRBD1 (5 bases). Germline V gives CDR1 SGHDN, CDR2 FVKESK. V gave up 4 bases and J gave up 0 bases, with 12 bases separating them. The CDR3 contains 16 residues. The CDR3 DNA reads TGTGCCAGCAGCCCACACCTAGGGGCGAACACCGGGGAGCTGTTTTTT. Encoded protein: CASSPHLGANTGELFF. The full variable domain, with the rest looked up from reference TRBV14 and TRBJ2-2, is EAGVTQFPSHSVIEKGQTVTLRCDPISGHDNLYWYRRVMGKEIKFLLHFVKESKQDESGMPNNRFLAERTGGTYSTLKVQPAELEDSGVYFCASSPHLGANTGELFFGEGSRLTVL.

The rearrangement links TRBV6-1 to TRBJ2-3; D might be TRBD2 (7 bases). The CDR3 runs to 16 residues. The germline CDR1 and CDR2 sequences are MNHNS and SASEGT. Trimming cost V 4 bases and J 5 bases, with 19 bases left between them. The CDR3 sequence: CASSGGGATLGDTQYF. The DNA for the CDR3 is TGTGCCAGCAGTGGAGGGGGGGCTACTTTAGGAGATACGCAGTATTTT.

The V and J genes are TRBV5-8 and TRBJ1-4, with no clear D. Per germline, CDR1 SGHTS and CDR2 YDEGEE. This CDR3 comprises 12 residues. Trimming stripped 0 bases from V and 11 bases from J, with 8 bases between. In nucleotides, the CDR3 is TGTGCCAGCAGCTTGGACGGGGAGAAACTGTTTTTT. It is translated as CASSLDGEKLFF.

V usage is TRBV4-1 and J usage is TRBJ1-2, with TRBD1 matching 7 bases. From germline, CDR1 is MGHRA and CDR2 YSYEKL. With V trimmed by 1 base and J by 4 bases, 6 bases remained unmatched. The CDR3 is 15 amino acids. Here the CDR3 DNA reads TGCGCCAGCAGCCAAGGACCCGGGACAGTCTATGGCTACACCTTC. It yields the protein CASSQGPGTVYGYTF.

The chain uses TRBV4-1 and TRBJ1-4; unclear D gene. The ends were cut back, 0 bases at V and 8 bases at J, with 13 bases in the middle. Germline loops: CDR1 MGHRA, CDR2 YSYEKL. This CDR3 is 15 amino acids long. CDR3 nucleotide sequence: TGCGCCAGCAGCCAAGAGTCAGGAATGGTGGAAAAACTGTTTTTT. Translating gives CASSQESGMVEKLFF.

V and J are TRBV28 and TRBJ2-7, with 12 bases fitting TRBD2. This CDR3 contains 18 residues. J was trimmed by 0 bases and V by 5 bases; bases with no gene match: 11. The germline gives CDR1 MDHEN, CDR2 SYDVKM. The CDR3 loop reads CASSLTGLAGPSSYEQYF. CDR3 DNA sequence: TGTGCCAGCAGTCTCACGGGACTAGCGGGCCCGAGCTCCTACGAGCAGTACTTC.

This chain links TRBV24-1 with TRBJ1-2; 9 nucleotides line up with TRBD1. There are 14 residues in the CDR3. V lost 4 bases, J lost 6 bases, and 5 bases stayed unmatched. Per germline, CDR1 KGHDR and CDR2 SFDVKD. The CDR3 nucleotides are TGTGCCACCAGTGACACACAGGGGGCAGATGGCTACACCTTC. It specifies CATSDTQGADGYTF.

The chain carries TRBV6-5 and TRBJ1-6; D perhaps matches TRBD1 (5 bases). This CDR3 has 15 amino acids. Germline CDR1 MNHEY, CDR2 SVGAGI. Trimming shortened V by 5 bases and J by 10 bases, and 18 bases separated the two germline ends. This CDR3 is CASSPGSGVESPLHF. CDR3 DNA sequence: TGTGCCAGCAGTCCAGGGTCAGGAGTGGAATCACCCCTCCACTTT.

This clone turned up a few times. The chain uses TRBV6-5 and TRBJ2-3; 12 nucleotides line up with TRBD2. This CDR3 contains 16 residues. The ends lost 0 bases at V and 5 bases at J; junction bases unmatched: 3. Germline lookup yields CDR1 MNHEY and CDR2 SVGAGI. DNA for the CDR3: TGTGCCAGCAGTTACTCGACTAGCGGGAGCCTAGATACGCAGTATTTT. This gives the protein CASSYSTSGSLDTQYF.

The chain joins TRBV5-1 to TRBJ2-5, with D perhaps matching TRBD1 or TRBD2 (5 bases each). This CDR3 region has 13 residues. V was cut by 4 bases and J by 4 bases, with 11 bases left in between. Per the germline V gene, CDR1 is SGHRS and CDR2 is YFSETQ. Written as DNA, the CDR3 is TGCGCCAGCAGCCTGGGACCGGGAGAGACCCAGTACTTC. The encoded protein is CASSLGPGETQYF.

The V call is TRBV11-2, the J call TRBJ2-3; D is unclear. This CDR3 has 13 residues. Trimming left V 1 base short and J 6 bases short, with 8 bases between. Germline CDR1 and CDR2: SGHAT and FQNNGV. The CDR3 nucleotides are TGTGCCAGCAGCTTAGGAGTCGGGGATACGCAGTATTTT. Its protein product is CASSLGVGDTQYF.

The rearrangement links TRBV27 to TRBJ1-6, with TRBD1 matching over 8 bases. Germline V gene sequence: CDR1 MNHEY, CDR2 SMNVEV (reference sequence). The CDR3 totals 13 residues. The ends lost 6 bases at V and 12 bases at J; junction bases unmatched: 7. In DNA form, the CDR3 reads TGTGCCAGCAGCTCAGGGGGCAGGGGACCCCTCCACTTT. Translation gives CASSSGGRGPLHF.

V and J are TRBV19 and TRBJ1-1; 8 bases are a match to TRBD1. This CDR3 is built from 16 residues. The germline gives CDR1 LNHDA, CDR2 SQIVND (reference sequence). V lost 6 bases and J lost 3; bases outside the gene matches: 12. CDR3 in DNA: TGTGCCAGTAGGTCGAGTAGGACAGGGTTGGACACTGAAGCTTTCTTT. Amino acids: CASRSSRTGLDTEAFF.

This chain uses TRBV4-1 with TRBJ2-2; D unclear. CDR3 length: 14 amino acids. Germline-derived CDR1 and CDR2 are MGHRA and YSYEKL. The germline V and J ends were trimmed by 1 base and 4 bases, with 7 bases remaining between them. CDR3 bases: TGCGCCAGCAGCCAAGGTCCAGTCACCGGGGAGCTGTTTTTT. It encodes CASSQGPVTGELFF.

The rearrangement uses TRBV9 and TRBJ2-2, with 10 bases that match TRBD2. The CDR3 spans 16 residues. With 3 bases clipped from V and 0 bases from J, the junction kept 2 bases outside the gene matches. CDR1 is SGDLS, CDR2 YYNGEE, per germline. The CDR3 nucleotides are TGTGCCAGCAGCGCCGGACTAGCGGCGAACACCGGGGAGCTGTTTTTT. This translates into CASSAGLAANTGELFF.

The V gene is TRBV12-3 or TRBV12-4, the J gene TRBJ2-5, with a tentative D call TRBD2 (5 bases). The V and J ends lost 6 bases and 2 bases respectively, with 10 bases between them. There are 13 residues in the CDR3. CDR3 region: CASRTDFQETQYF. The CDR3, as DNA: TGTGCCAGCAGGACGGACTTTCAAGAGACCCAGTACTTC.

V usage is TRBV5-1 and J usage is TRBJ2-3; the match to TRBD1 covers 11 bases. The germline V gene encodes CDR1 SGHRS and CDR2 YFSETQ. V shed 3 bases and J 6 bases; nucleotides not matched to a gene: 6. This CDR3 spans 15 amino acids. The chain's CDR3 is CASSSSGTGGDTQYF. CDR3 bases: TGCGCCAGCAGCTCCTCCGGGACAGGGGGGGATACGCAGTATTTT.

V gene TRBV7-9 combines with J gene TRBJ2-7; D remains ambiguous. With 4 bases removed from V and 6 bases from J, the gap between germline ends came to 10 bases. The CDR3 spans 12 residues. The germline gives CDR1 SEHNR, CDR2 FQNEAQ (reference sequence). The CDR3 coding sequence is TGTGCCAGCAGCTCCTCGTTTGTCGAGCAGTACTTC. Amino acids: CASSSSFVEQYF.

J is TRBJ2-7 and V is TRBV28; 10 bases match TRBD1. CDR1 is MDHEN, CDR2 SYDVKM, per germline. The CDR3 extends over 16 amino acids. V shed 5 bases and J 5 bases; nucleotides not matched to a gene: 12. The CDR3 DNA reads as TGTGCCAGCAGTCCCCCCCTGGGACAGGGGAGGAACGAGCAGTACTTC. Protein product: CASSPPLGQGRNEQYF.

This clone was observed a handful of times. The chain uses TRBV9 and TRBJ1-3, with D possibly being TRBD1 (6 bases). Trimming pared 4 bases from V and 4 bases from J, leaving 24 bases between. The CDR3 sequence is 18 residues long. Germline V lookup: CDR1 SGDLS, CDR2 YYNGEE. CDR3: CASSRRDDRRTQGNTIYF. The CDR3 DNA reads TGTGCCAGCAGCCGTAGGGATGACAGGAGGACTCAAGGAAACACCATATATTTT.

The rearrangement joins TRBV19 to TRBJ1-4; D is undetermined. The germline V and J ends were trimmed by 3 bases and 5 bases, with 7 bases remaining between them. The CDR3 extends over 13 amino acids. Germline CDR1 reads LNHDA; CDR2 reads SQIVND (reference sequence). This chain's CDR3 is CASSIYQNEKLFF. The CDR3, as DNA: TGTGCCAGTAGTATTTACCAGAATGAAAAACTGTTTTTT.

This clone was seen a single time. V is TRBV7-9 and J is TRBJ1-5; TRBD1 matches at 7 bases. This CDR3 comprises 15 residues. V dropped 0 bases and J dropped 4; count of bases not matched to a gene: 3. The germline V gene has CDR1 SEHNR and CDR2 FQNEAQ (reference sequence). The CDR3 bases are TGTGCCAGCAGCTTAGCGGGACAGCTTAATCAGCCCCAGCATTTT. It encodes CASSLAGQLNQPQHF.

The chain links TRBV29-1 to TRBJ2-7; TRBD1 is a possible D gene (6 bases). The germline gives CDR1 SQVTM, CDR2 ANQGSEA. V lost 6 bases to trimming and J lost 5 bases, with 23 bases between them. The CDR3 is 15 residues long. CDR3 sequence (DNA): TGCAGCGTCCAGGCGCCTCAGGGGACGCAGAACGAGCAGTACTTC. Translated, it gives CSVQAPQGTQNEQYF.

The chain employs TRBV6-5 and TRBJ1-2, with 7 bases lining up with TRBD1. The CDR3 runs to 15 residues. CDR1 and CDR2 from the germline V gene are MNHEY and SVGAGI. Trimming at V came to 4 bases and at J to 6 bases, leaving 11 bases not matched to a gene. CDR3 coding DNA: TGTGCCAGCAGTTCGGAGGGGGCGATAGTGGATGGCTACACCTTC. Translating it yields CASSSEGAIVDGYTF.

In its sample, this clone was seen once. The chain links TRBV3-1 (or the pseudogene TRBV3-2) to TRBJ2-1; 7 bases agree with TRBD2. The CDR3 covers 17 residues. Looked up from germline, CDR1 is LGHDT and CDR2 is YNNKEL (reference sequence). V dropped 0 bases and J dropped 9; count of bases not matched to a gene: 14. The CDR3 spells CASSQDLVGLVFTEQFF. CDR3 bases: TGTGCCAGCAGCCAAGATCTTGTAGGACTAGTGTTCACTGAGCAGTTCTTC.

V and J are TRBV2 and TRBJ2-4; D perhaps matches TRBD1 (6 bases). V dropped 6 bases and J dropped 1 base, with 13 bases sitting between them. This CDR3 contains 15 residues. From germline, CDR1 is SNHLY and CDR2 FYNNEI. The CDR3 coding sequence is TGTGCCAGCAGGGGGACATTACAGGCCAAAAACATTCAGTACTTC. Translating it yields CASRGTLQAKNIQYF.

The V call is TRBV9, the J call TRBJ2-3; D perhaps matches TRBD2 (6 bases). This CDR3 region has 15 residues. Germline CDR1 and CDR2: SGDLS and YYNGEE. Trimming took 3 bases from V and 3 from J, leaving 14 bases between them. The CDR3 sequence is CASSDGTHQTDTQYF. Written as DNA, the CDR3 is TGTGCCAGCAGCGACGGGACTCACCAGACAGATACGCAGTATTTT. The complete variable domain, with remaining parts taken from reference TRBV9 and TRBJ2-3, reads DSGVTQTPKHLITATGQRVTLRCSPRSGDLSVYWYQQSLDQGLQFLIQYYNGEERAKGNILERFSAQQFPDLHSELNLSSLELGDSALYFCASSDGTHQTDTQYFGPGTRLTVL.

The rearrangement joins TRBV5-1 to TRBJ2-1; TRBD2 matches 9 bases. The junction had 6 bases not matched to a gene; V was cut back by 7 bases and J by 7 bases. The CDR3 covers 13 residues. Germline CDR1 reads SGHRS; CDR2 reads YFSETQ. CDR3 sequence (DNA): TGCGCCAGCTGGGGACTAGCTGGGAATGAGCAGTTCTTC. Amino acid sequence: CASWGLAGNEQFF.